These 8 T cell receptor beta chains originate from one sample sequenced in a study of T cell responses to AZD1222 COVID-19 vaccine. Repertoires were generated with immunoSEQ multiplex PCR, while TCRdb's copy carries only in-frame clones and drops some. The sample consists of tens of thousands of clones, less than 95% of them appearing once. This material consisted of peripheral blood, taken 28 days after the second AZD1222 dose. Receptors originate from an adult who received the AZD1222 COVID-19 vaccine.

The V call is TRBV5-4, the J call TRBJ2-1; tentatively, D is TRBD1 or TRBD2 (5 bases each). The CDR3 length is 12 residues. Trimming stripped 6 bases from V and 14 bases from J, with 18 bases between. Germline assignment: CDR1 SGHNT and CDR2 YYREEE (reference sequence). The CDR3 spells CASMRTRGVEFF. In DNA form, the CDR3 reads TGTGCCAGCATGAGGACAAGAGGGGTAGAGTTCTTC.

V is TRBV19 and J is TRBJ1-5, with D perhaps matching TRBD1 (6 bases). Trimming removed 5 bases from V and 0 bases from J, with 11 bases in between. There are 15 residues in the CDR3. Germline values: CDR1 LNHDA, CDR2 SQIVND (reference sequence). CDR3 amino acids: CASSLGHLSNQPQHF. CDR3 in DNA: TGTGCCAGTAGTCTGGGACACCTTAGCAATCAGCCCCAGCATTTT. The whole variable domain, filled in from reference TRBV19 and TRBJ1-5, reads DGGITQSPKYLFRKEGQNVTLSCEQNLNHDAMYWYRQDPGQGLRLIYYSQIVNDFQKGDIAEGYSVSREKKESFPLTVTSAQKNPTAFYLCASSLGHLSNQPQHFGDGTRLSIL.

The chain couples TRBV27 to TRBJ1-4; 7 bases are a match to TRBD1. From germline, CDR1 is MNHEY and CDR2 SMNVEV (reference sequence). Trimming removed 4 bases from V and 2 bases from J; junction bases left unmatched: 10. The CDR3 extends over 17 amino acids. This CDR3 reads CASSSWEGGSTNEKLFF. Written as DNA, the CDR3 is TGTGCCAGCAGTTCATGGGAAGGGGGCTCTACTAATGAAAAACTGTTTTTT.

The chain joins TRBV10-1 to TRBJ1-2, with D uncertain. CDR1 and CDR2 from the germline V gene are WNHNN and SYGVQD (reference sequence). This CDR3 contains 13 residues. The germline V and J ends were trimmed by 3 bases and 3 bases, with 8 bases remaining between them. CDR3 coding DNA: TGCGCCAGCAGTGATGCTACAGACTATGGCTACACCTTC. Protein sequence: CASSDATDYGYTF.

The gene calls are TRBV19 and TRBJ2-2; D may match TRBD1 or TRBD2 (5 bases each). Per germline, CDR1 LNHDA and CDR2 SQIVND (reference sequence). Trimming left V 8 bases short and J 1 base short, with 20 bases between. The length of the CDR3 is 17 residues. The CDR3 DNA sequence: TGTGCCAGTGCCAGGATTTGGGGGATCGGGAACACCGGGGAGCTGTTTTTT. Its protein is CASARIWGIGNTGELFF. The whole variable domain, filled in from reference TRBV19 and TRBJ2-2, reads DGGITQSPKYLFRKEGQNVTLSCEQNLNHDAMYWYRQDPGQGLRLIYYSQIVNDFQKGDIAEGYSVSREKKESFPLTVTSAQKNPTAFYLCASARIWGIGNTGELFFGEGSRLTVL.

The chain couples TRBV27 to TRBJ1-4, with 7 nucleotides matching TRBD1. CDR1 is MNHEY, CDR2 SMNVEV, per germline (reference sequence). V was clipped by 6 bases and J by 0 bases; unmatched bases: 10. The CDR3 length is 17 residues. The CDR3 is CASSPVTGVTTNEKLFF. CDR3 nucleotides: TGTGCCAGCAGCCCTGTAACAGGGGTAACAACTAATGAAAAACTGTTTTTT.

The gene calls are TRBV28 and TRBJ2-3; 11 bases line up with TRBD2. V was clipped by 4 bases and J by 0 bases; unmatched bases: 3. Germline V gene lookup returns CDR1 MDHEN and CDR2 SYDVKM. CDR3 length: 16 residues. CDR3 amino acids: CASSSVAGGSTDTQYF. CDR3 DNA: TGTGCCAGCAGTTCGGTAGCGGGGGGGAGCACAGATACGCAGTATTTT.

The chain links TRBV10-2 to TRBJ1-2; D possibly corresponds to TRBD1 (6 bases). Trimming shortened V by 2 bases and J by 5 bases, and 12 bases separated the two germline ends. The germline gives CDR1 WSHSY, CDR2 SAAADI. The CDR3 has 14 residues. For the CDR3, the DNA is TGCGCCAGCAGTGAGCGGGGGGGCGAGTATGGCTACACCTTC. It codes for CASSERGGEYGYTF.